This T cell receptor (beta chain) derives from a study of blood T cell repertoires in COVID-19. Study information: Sample material is recorded as cDNA or gDNA derived from T cells, B-cell-depleted T cells, or PBMCs.

Trimming cost V 3 bases and J 0 bases, with 9 bases left between them. Looked up from germline, CDR1 is ENHRY and CDR2 is SYGVKD. The CDR3 length is 15 residues. As processed by the authors: The assay estimated nucleated cells by amplifying reference gene primers. Only in-frame clones appear in the TCRdb table, and some are missing; sequencing was by immunoSEQ multiplex PCR. That table gives V, J and clone size, and the DNA gave D and trimming. The table shows about 33,000 clones, with 80% to 90% occurring only once. This clonotype was obtained from a woman older than 75 with active or convalescent COVID-19. V usage is TRBV10-3 and J usage is TRBJ1-3, with D unclear. Sequenced sample: peripheral blood. In DNA, the CDR3 is TGTGCCATCAGTGATCCGGTATCCTCTGGAAACACCATATATTTT. Protein: CAISDPVSSGNTIYF.